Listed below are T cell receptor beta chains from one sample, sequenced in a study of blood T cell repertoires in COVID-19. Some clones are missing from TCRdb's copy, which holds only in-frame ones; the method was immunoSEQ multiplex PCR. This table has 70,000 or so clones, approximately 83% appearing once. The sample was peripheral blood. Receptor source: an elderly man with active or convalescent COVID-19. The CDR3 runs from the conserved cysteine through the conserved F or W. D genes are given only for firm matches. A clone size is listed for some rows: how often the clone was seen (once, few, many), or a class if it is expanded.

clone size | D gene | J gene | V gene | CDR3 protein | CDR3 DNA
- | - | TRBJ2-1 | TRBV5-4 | CASSRDRSSYNEQFF | TGTGCCAGCAGCCGTGACAGGAGCTCCTACAATGAGCAGTTCTTC
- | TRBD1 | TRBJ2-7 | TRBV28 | CASSFSTGQSSEQYF | TGTGCCAGCAGTTTCTCGACAGGGCAATCGAGTGAGCAGTACTTC
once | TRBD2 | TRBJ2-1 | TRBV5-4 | CASSLEGGGLAGVGEQFF | TGTGCCAGCAGCTTGGAGGGTGGTGGACTAGCGGGAGTCGGGGAGCAGTTCTTC
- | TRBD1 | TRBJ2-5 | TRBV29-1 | CSVERGPSETQYF | TGCAGCGTTGAGAGGGGGCCGTCGGAGACCCAGTACTTC
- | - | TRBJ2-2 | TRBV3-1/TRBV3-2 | CASSQVLNTGELFF | TGTGCCAGCAGCCAAGTTCTGAACACCGGGGAGCTGTTTTTT
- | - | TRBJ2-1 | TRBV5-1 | CASSLPSSYNEQFF | TGCGCCAGCAGCTTGCCGAGCTCCTACAATGAGCAGTTCTTC
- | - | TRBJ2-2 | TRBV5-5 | CASSIRQDPGELFF | TGTGCCAGCAGCATAAGACAGGATCCCGGGGAGCTGTTTTTT
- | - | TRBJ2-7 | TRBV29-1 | CSVEDRQGLPYEQYF | TGCAGCGTTGAAGATCGGCAGGGGCTACCCTACGAGCAGTACTTC
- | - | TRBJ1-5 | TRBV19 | CASSPIGGYGQPQHF | TGTGCCAGTAGCCCTATAGGGGGATATGGGCAGCCCCAGCATTTT
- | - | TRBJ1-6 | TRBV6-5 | CASSYSQGRNSPLHF | TGTGCCAGCAGTTACAGTCAGGGCAGGAATTCACCCCTCCACTTT
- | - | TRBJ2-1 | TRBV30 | CAWSFSYNEQFF | TGTGCCTGGAGTTTCAGCTACAATGAGCAGTTCTTC
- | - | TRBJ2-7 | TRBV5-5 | CASSLAAEGYEQYF | TGTGCCAGCAGCTTGGCAGCGGAGGGCTACGAGCAGTACTTC
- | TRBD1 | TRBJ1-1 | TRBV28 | CASSPWTGGLEAFF | TGTGCCAGCAGTCCGTGGACAGGGGGCCTTGAAGCTTTCTTT
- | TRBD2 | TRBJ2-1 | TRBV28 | CASMEAGGPNEQFF | TGTGCCAGCATGGAAGCGGGAGGGCCCAATGAGCAGTTCTTC
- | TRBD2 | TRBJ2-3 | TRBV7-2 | CASRLTSGGANTQYF | TGTGCCAGCAGGCTAACTAGCGGGGGGGCCAATACGCAGTATTTT
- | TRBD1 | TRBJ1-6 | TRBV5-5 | CASSSGQPNSPLHF | TGTGCCAGCAGCTCGGGACAGCCCAATTCACCCCTCCACTTT
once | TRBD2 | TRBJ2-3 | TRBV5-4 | CASSLRRGGPGMGTDTQYF | TGTGCCAGCAGCTTGAGACGGGGGGGGCCTGGTATGGGCACGGATACGCAGTATTTT
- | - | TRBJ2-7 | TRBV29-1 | CSVGDTTYEQYF | TGCAGCGTTGGTGACACGACCTACGAGCAGTACTTC
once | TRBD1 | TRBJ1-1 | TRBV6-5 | CASSYLAGQGAFF | TGTGCCAGCAGTTACCTGGCGGGACAGGGAGCTTTCTTT
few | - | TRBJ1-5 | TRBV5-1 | CASSLAGNQPQHF | TGCGCCAGCAGCTTGGCAGGGAATCAGCCCCAGCATTTT